This entry lists 23 T cell receptor beta chains sequenced from one sample in a study of cytomegalovirus exposure and HLA in healthy donors. 60 Vbeta and 13 Jbeta primers were used in PCR. The assay was immunoSEQ multiplex PCR, and TCRdb's table has in-frame clones only and misses some. The table shows fewer than 200,000 clones, with over 75% occurring only once. The sequenced sample was PBMCs. Receptor source: a male donor in good health and CMV-seronegative.

The gene calls are TRBV6-5 and TRBJ2-1, with TRBD1 as a possible D gene (6 bases). V lost 5 bases and J 6 bases, leaving 8 bases between the germline ends. Germline V CDR1 and CDR2: MNHEY, SVGAGI. The CDR3 is made up of 12 amino acids. CDR3 residues: CASSRDTNEQFF. As DNA, the CDR3 is TGTGCCAGCAGTCGGGACACCAATGAGCAGTTCTTC.

This clone was found once. Relative to the germline gene, one junction end is altered; a read error may explain this. CDR3 bases: TGTGCCAGCAGTGGGCCGGCGGGGGGGCCCAACACCGAGGAGCTGTTTTTT. Its translation is CASSGPAGGPNTEELFF. The chain links TRBV2 to TRBJ2-2; 9 bases match TRBD2. The CDR3 length is 17 residues. Germline CDR1 reads SNHLY; CDR2 reads FYNNEI.

The gene calls are TRBV7-6 and TRBJ2-1, with 8 positions matching TRBD1. CDR1 is SGHVS and CDR2 is FNYEAQ in the germline V gene. The length of the CDR3 is 16 residues. Losses at the gene ends were 5 bases for V and 0 bases for J; bases not matched to a gene: 6. CDR3 DNA sequence: TGTGCCAGCAGCACCCGACAGGGGAGCTCCTACAATGAGCAGTTCTTC. It is translated as CASSTRQGSSYNEQFF. Looking up the rest from reference TRBV7-6 and TRBJ2-1 gives the full variable domain: GAGVSQSPRYKVTKRGQDVALRCDPISGHVSLYWYRQALGQGPEFLTYFNYEAQQDKSGLPNDRFSAERPEGSISTLTIQRTEQRDSAMYRCASSTRQGSSYNEQFFGPGTRLTVL.

The rearrangement joins TRBV10-3 to TRBJ2-5; D possibly corresponds to TRBD1 (6 bases). The germline gives CDR1 ENHRY, CDR2 SYGVKD. With 4 bases removed from V and 1 base from J, the gap between germline ends came to 7 bases. The CDR3 covers 13 residues. In nucleotides, the CDR3 is TGTGCCATCAGTGGGGACACCCAAGAGACCCAGTACTTC. This gives the protein CAISGDTQETQYF.

The rearrangement joins TRBV5-1 to TRBJ2-1, with TRBD2 as a possible D gene (6 bases). This CDR3 is built from 14 residues. V lost 6 bases and J lost 14, with 24 bases in between. Germline V gene sequence: CDR1 SGHRS, CDR2 YFSETQ. CDR3 residues: CASNPEGSQYEEFF. DNA of the CDR3: TGCGCCAGCAACCCGGAGGGCAGCCAATACGAGGAGTTCTTC.

The genes are TRBV7-6 and TRBJ2-5, with D tentatively TRBD1 (6 bases). V dropped 7 bases and J dropped 5 bases, with 17 bases sitting between them. Germline V lookup: CDR1 SGHVS, CDR2 FNYEAQ. The CDR3 extends over 14 amino acids. The CDR3 is CASTKTGTLETQYF. As DNA, the CDR3 is TGTGCCAGCACCAAAACCGGGACACTCGAGACCCAGTACTTC. The full variable domain, its missing parts supplied by reference TRBV7-6 and TRBJ2-5, is GAGVSQSPRYKVTKRGQDVALRCDPISGHVSLYWYRQALGQGPEFLTYFNYEAQQDKSGLPNDRFSAERPEGSISTLTIQRTEQRDSAMYRCASTKTGTLETQYFGPGTRLLVL.

The chain employs TRBV5-6 and TRBJ1-5; 10 positions match TRBD1. The J segment lost 9 bases and the V segment lost 2 bases, leaving 2 bases of the junction unmatched. Germline lookup yields CDR1 SGHDT and CDR2 YYEEEE. The CDR3 spans 13 residues. CDR3 nucleotide sequence: TGTGCCAGCAGCTTCGGGACAGGGGCGCCCCAGCATTTT. It encodes CASSFGTGAPQHF.

The J gene is TRBJ2-2, the V gene TRBV5-1; 7 nucleotides line up with TRBD2. CDR3 size: 15 residues. Germline V gene lookup returns CDR1 SGHRS and CDR2 YFSETQ. Unmatched junction bases numbered 6, after V lost 0 bases and J lost 7 bases. The CDR3 nucleotides are TGCGCCAGCAGCTTGGTTGCGGGGGAATTCGGGGAGCTGTTTTTT. This gives the protein CASSLVAGEFGELFF.

The chain recombines TRBV6-5 with TRBJ1-1, with D unclear. This CDR3 is built from 11 residues. Trimming stripped 6 bases from V and 6 bases from J, with 8 bases between. Germline-derived CDR1 and CDR2 are MNHEY and SVGAGI. Here the CDR3 reads CASSTSAEAFF. Here the CDR3 DNA reads TGTGCCAGCAGCACCAGCGCTGAAGCTTTCTTT.

This clone was seen a handful of times. The sample has other DNA sequences that encode this CDR3 too. The rearrangement links TRBV2 to TRBJ2-1, with a weak D call TRBD1 (5 bases). The CDR3 has 13 residues. The V gene's germline CDR1 is SNHLY and CDR2 FYNNEI. Between the trimmed V and J ends, which lost 8 bases and 4 bases, there was a span of 12 bases. The CDR3 protein is CASGSDKYNEQFF. CDR3 coding DNA: TGTGCCAGCGGCTCGGACAAATACAATGAGCAGTTCTTC.

This clone has more than one count but fewer than ten. The chain combines TRBV5-4 with TRBJ2-1, with 9 nucleotides matching TRBD2. V trimming: 4 bases; J trimming: 5 bases; junction bases outside the gene matches: 10. The CDR3 spans 16 residues. CDR1 SGHNT and CDR2 YYREEE come from the germline V gene (reference sequence). CDR3 sequence (DNA): TGTGCCAGCAGCCCCCGGGGGAGCGGGGGGAACAATGAGCAGTTCTTC. Its translation is CASSPRGSGGNNEQFF.

The chain joins TRBV11-2 to TRBJ2-7; 8 bases are a match to TRBD2. This CDR3 comprises 16 residues. After removal of 4 bases from V and 3 bases from J, the junction contained 11 bases not matched to a gene. In germline, CDR1 is SGHAT, CDR2 FQNNGV. The CDR3 is CASSSGGGLLIYEQYF. The CDR3 DNA reads as TGTGCCAGCAGCTCCGGGGGGGGACTTCTAATCTACGAGCAGTACTTC.

This clone came up once. CDR3 nucleotides: TGCGCCAGCAGCCACAACGCCGGGACAGGGGATGAAAAACTGTTTTTT. Translated, it gives CASSHNAGTGDEKLFF. The chain joins TRBV5-1 to TRBJ1-4; 10 positions match TRBD1. The CDR3 runs 16 residues. Germline V gene lookup returns CDR1 SGHRS and CDR2 YFSETQ. J gave up 6 bases and V 4 bases, and 9 bases lay outside the gene matches.

The V and J genes are TRBV6-5 and TRBJ1-1; D is ambiguous. The ends were cut back, 2 bases at V and 1 base at J, with 14 bases in the middle. Germline V gives CDR1 MNHEY, CDR2 SVGAGI. CDR3 length: 16 residues. The CDR3 nucleotides are TGTGCCAGCAGTTACACACGTCAGGACTGGAACACTGAAGCTTTCTTT. Translating it yields CASSYTRQDWNTEAFF.

The genes are TRBV7-9 and TRBJ1-3; 7 bases match TRBD1. Germline-derived CDR1 and CDR2 are SEHNR and FQNEAQ (reference sequence). CDR3 size: 16 residues. The ends lost 3 bases at V and 2 bases at J; junction bases unmatched: 7. The CDR3 nucleotides read TGTGCCAGCAGCTTCCCACAGGGGTACGCTGGAAACACCATATATTTT. Residues: CASSFPQGYAGNTIYF. The complete variable domain, with remaining parts taken from reference TRBV7-9 and TRBJ1-3, reads DTGVSQNPRHKITKRGQNVTFRCDPISEHNRLYWYRQTLGQGPEFLTYFQNEAQLEKSRLLSDRFSAERPKGSFSTLEIQRTEQGDSAMYLCASSFPQGYAGNTIYFGEGSWLTVV.

The chain has TRBV7-2 and TRBJ2-2; TRBD1 aligns across 11 bases. The ends lost 5 bases at V and 5 bases at J; junction bases unmatched: 4. The CDR3 sequence is 15 residues long. Germline CDR1 reads SGHTA; CDR2 reads FQGNSA. The CDR3 sequence is CASSVRDRGTGELFF. The CDR3 DNA reads as TGTGCCAGCAGCGTCCGGGACAGGGGGACCGGGGAGCTGTTTTTT. Full variable domain (outside the CDR3, taken from reference TRBV7-2 and TRBJ2-2): GAGVSQSPSNKVTEKGKDVELRCDPISGHTALYWYRQSLGQGLEFLIYFQGNSAPDKSGLPSDRFSAERTGGSVSTLTIQRTQQEDSAVYLCASSVRDRGTGELFFGEGSRLTVL.

This chain uses TRBV6-5 with TRBJ1-2; perhaps TRBD1 as D (6 bases). CDR3 length equals 15 residues. Trimming pared 4 bases from V and 8 bases from J, leaving 20 bases between. The germline V gene has CDR1 MNHEY and CDR2 SVGAGI. The CDR3 sequence: CASSWSGGAFGGYTF. The CDR3 coding sequence is TGTGCCAGCAGTTGGTCTGGGGGCGCCTTCGGGGGCTACACCTTC.

This clone was counted between two and nine times. The chain is built from TRBV30 and TRBJ1-5, with 7 bases identical to TRBD1. V gave up 1 base and J gave up 7 bases; unmatched junction bases: 10. The germline V gene has CDR1 GTSNPN and CDR2 SVGIG (reference sequence). The CDR3 extends over 15 amino acids. The CDR3 protein is CAWSAGQSPGQPQHF. CDR3 in DNA: TGTGCCTGGAGTGCGGGACAGTCACCGGGACAGCCCCAGCATTTT.

The rearrangement links TRBV7-2 to TRBJ1-1, with D possibly matching TRBD1 (5 bases). Trimming left V 3 bases short and J 3 bases short, with 8 bases between. The germline CDR1 and CDR2 sequences are SGHTA and FQGNSA. This CDR3 contains 13 residues. CDR3 sequence (DNA): TGTGCCAGCAGCTTGACAGAGCACACTGAAGCTTTCTTT. This sequence encodes CASSLTEHTEAFF.

The genes are TRBV19 and TRBJ2-1; weak D call: TRBD2 (5 bases). From germline, CDR1 is LNHDA and CDR2 SQIVND (reference sequence). V lost 7 bases and J lost 4, with 11 bases in between. The CDR3 covers 13 residues. The chain's CDR3 is CASTPRGYNEQFF. The CDR3 DNA follows: TGTGCCAGTACTCCCCGGGGATACAATGAGCAGTTCTTC.

This clone was counted only a few times. The V and J genes are TRBV4-3 and TRBJ1-2; 7 nucleotides line up with TRBD1. The junction had 15 bases not matched to a gene; V was cut back by 3 bases and J by 8 bases. This CDR3 region has 16 residues. CDR1 is LGHNA and CDR2 is YSLEER in the germline V gene. CDR3 DNA sequence: TGCGCCAGCAGCCAGAAGGGAGGACAGGAAGGTGGCGGCTACACCTTC. Protein: CASSQKGGQEGGGYTF.

The chain joins TRBV2 to TRBJ1-4; perhaps TRBD1 as D (5 bases). V lost 8 bases and J 8 bases, leaving 12 bases between the germline ends. This CDR3 comprises 12 residues. CDR1 SNHLY and CDR2 FYNNEI come from the germline V gene. CDR3 loop: CASCQGWEKLFF. The DNA for the CDR3 is TGTGCCAGCTGTCAGGGCTGGGAAAAACTGTTTTTT.

The chain uses TRBV5-1 and TRBJ2-5, with 11 bases matching TRBD1. The better agreement between TRBJ2-7 and the DNA end casts doubt on the J call. This CDR3 comprises 15 residues. Germline V gene sequence: CDR1 SGHRS, CDR2 YFSETQ. Written as DNA, the CDR3 is TGCGCCAGCAGCTTAGGACAGGGGGCAGTCTACGAGCAGTACTTC. Its protein is CASSLGQGAVYEQYF.